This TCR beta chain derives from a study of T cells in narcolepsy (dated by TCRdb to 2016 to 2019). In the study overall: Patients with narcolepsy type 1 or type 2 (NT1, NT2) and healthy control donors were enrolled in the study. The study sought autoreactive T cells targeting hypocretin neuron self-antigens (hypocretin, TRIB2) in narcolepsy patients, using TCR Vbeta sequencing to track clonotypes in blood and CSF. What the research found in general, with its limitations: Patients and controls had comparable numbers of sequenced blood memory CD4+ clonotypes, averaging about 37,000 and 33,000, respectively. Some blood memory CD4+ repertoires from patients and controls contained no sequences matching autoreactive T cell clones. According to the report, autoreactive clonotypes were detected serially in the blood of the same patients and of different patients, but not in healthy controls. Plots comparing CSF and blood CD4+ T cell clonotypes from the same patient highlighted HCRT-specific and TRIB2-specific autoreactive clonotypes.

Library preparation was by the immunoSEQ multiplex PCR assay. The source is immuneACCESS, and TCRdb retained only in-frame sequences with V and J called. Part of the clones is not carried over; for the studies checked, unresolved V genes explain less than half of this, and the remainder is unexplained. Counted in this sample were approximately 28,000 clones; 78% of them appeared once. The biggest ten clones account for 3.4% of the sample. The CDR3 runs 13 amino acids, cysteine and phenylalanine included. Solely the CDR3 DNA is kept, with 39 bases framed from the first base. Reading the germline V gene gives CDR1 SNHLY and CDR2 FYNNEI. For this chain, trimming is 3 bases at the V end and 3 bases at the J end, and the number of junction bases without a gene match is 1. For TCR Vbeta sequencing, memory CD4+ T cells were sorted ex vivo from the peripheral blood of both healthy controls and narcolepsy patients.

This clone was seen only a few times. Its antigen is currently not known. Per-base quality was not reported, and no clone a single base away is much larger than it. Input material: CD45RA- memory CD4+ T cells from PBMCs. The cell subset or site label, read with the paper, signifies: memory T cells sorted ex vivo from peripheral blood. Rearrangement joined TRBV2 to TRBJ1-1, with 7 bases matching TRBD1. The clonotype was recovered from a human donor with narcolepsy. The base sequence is TGTGCCAGCAGTGAGGACAGGTACACTGAAGCTTTCTTT. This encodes CASSEDRYTEAFF.